Listed here are 12 T cell receptor beta chains from one sample, sequenced in a study of Ad26.COV2.S vaccination and SARS-CoV-2 variants. Treatment noted: some 20 received Ad26.COV2.S at low or high dose, single or two shots; 5 received placebo; per-sample allocation not given. Sampling was performed 63 days after the first vaccine or placebo injection. Libraries were prepared by immunoSEQ multiplex PCR; TCRdb keeps only in-frame clonotypes and omits some of them. This table holds some 420,000 clones, around 87% found once. The specimen was peripheral blood, collected in a trial of Ad26.COV2.S vaccine versus placebo. The receptors come from a person between 18 and 59 years old who received the Ad26.COV2.S COVID-19 vaccine or a placebo.

This clone was recorded once. In the same sample, other DNA sequences code for this CDR3. The DNA of the CDR3 is TGTGCCAGCAGCCTACAGGGGACCTCTGGAAACACCATATATTTT. Translation gives CASSLQGTSGNTIYF. The J gene is TRBJ1-3, the V gene TRBV28; 7 nucleotides agree with TRBD1. Germline V gene sequence: CDR1 MDHEN, CDR2 SYDVKM. Trimming at V came to 6 bases and at J to 0 bases, leaving 5 bases not matched to a gene. The CDR3 length is 15 residues.

This chain links TRBV7-3 with TRBJ1-2, with 7 nucleotides matching TRBD1. The CDR3 runs to 16 residues. With V trimmed by 3 bases and J by 2 bases, 9 bases remained unmatched. In germline, CDR1 is SGHTA, CDR2 FQGTGA. The CDR3 coding sequence is TGTGCCAGCAGCTTCCGGGACAGCCTAAACAACTATGGCTACACCTTC. Amino acid sequence: CASSFRDSLNNYGYTF.

This clone was recorded a few times. This chain connects TRBV3-1 (or the pseudogene TRBV3-2) to TRBJ2-2; tentatively, D is TRBD2 (5 bases). V lost 0 bases to trimming and J lost 1 base, with 9 bases between them. The length of the CDR3 is 16 residues. Germline-derived CDR1 and CDR2 are LGHDT and YNNKEL (reference sequence). The CDR3 sequence: CASSQELGMNTGELFF. CDR3 DNA: TGTGCCAGCAGCCAAGAACTAGGGATGAACACCGGGGAGCTGTTTTTT.

J is TRBJ1-6 and V is TRBV10-1; D is perhaps TRBD1 (5 bases). Germline V gene data show CDR1 as WNHNN and CDR2 as SYGVQD (reference sequence). Trimming cost V 2 bases and J 0 bases, with 14 bases left between them. The CDR3 is 18 residues long. This chain's CDR3 is CASSEPGGVSSYNSPLHF. The CDR3 nucleotides are TGCGCCAGCAGTGAGCCGGGGGGGGTGAGCTCCTATAATTCACCCCTCCACTTT.

V and J are TRBV4-3 and TRBJ1-4; 7 bases match TRBD1. Germline loops: CDR1 LGHNA, CDR2 YSLEER. With V trimmed by 2 bases and J by 1 base, 1 base remained unmatched. The CDR3 consists of 15 residues. CDR3 region: CASSQRQGTNEKLFF. In DNA form, the CDR3 reads TGCGCCAGCAGCCAAAGACAGGGAACTAATGAAAAACTGTTTTTT.

The V gene is TRBV11-2, the J gene TRBJ1-2; D is ambiguous. CDR1 and CDR2 (germline): SGHAT, FQNNGV. This CDR3 is built from 16 residues. V was cut by 2 bases and J by 2 bases, with 15 bases left in between. The CDR3, as DNA: TGTGCCAGCAGCTTAATTCGACTGGGCCCGAACTATGGCTACACCTTC. This codes for CASSLIRLGPNYGYTF.

The chain is built from TRBV5-4 and TRBJ2-5, with D perhaps matching TRBD1 (6 bases). V shed 5 bases and J shed 3 bases, with 14 bases lying between them. Germline loops: CDR1 SGHNT, CDR2 YYREEE (reference sequence). CDR3 length: 14 residues. The CDR3 DNA reads as TGTGCCAGCAGACCTACAGGGCTGGAAGAGACCCAGTACTTC. It translates to CASRPTGLEETQYF. Full variable domain (missing parts from reference TRBV5-4 and TRBJ2-5): ETGVTQSPTHLIKTRGQQVTLRCSSQSGHNTVSWYQQALGQGPQFIFQYYREEENGRGNFPPRFSGLQFPNYSSELNVNALELDDSALYLCASRPTGLEETQYFGPGTRLLVL.

There are a few counts of this clone. The J gene is TRBJ1-2, the V gene TRBV9, with 9 bases matching TRBD1. V gave up 4 bases and J gave up 4 bases; unmatched junction bases: 5. CDR3 length equals 14 residues. Germline V lookup: CDR1 SGDLS, CDR2 YYNGEE. CDR3 in DNA: TGTGCCAGCAGCCCCGGGACAGGGCGCTATGGCTACACCTTC. It translates to CASSPGTGRYGYTF. Full variable domain (remainder filled in from reference TRBV9 and TRBJ1-2): DSGVTQTPKHLITATGQRVTLRCSPRSGDLSVYWYQQSLDQGLQFLIQYYNGEERAKGNILERFSAQQFPDLHSELNLSSLELGDSALYFCASSPGTGRYGYTFGSGTRLTVV.

The chain joins TRBV5-1 to TRBJ2-5; TRBD1 matches at 8 bases. Germline values: CDR1 SGHRS, CDR2 YFSETQ. The length of the CDR3 is 14 residues. J gave up 7 bases and V 4 bases, and 9 bases lay outside the gene matches. The CDR3 DNA follows: TGCGCCAGCAGCCCCGGACAGGGAAGGGGGACCCAGTACTTC. It encodes CASSPGQGRGTQYF.

The V gene is TRBV7-9, the J gene TRBJ1-2; D not resolved. V dropped 1 base and J dropped 6 bases, with 9 bases sitting between them. This CDR3 has 13 amino acids. Germline values: CDR1 SEHNR, CDR2 FQNEAQ (reference sequence). The CDR3 DNA sequence: TGTGCCAGCAGCTTAGATGGGTGGGATGGCTACACCTTC. It yields the protein CASSLDGWDGYTF.

CDR3 sequence (DNA): TGTGCCAGCAGTCAAGACAGGGTGCGAATGAATCAGCCCCAGCATTTT. It codes for CASSQDRVRMNQPQHF. The V gene is TRBV6-2 or TRBV6-3, the J gene TRBJ1-5, with 7 nucleotides matching TRBD1. CDR3 size: 16 residues. CDR1 MNHEY and CDR2 SVGEGT come from the germline V gene. V was clipped by 5 bases and J by 4 bases; unmatched bases: 11.

The chain joins TRBV5-1 to TRBJ2-7; D is unresolved. V was pared by 0 bases and J by 4 bases, with 11 bases between. CDR3 length equals 14 residues. Germline V gene sequence: CDR1 SGHRS, CDR2 YFSETQ. The CDR3 region has the DNA TGCGCCAGCAGCTTGGGGCCGGGTGAGTACGAGCAGTACTTC. The encoded protein is CASSLGPGEYEQYF.